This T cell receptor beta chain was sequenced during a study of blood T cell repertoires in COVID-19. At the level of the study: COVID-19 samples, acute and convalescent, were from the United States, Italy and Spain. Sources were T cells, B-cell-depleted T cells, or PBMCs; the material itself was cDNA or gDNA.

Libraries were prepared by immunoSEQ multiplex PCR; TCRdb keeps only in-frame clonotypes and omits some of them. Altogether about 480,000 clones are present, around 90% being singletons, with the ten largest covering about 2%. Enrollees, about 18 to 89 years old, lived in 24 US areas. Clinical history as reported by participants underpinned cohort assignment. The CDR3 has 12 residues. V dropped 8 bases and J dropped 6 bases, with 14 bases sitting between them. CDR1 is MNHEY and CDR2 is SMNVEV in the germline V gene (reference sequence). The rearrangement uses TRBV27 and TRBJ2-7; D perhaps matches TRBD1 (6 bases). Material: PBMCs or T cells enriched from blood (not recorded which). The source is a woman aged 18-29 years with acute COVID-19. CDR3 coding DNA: TGTGCCAGCTCTGGGGGCCCCCTCGAGCAGTACTTC. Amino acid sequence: CASSGGPLEQYF.